Below are 5 T cell receptor beta chains sequenced from a single sample in a study of T-cell reconstitution after alpha-beta-depleted transplantation in children. Construction of the TCRbeta library involved unique molecular identifiers. MiXCR, applied by TCRdb to the PCR reads, yields one record per CDR3 protein. The table lists 90,000 to 100,000 distinct CDR3 sequences, more than 20% of them singletons, with 20% to 25% in the top ten. The sample in question was PBMCs, obtained before TCRalphabeta/CD19-depleted stem cell transplant. These receptor sequences come from a boy aged 2 to 10 with acute lymphoblastic leukemia, due to receive a stem cell transplant.

As for this clonotype: One junction end disagrees with the germline gene, perhaps due to a read error. The rearrangement joins TRBV9 to TRBJ2-3, with D uncertain. The CDR3 consists of 14 residues. Germline CDR1 and CDR2: SGDLS and YYNGEE. CDR3 amino acids: CASSVNGSKDTRYF. The DNA for the CDR3 is TGTGCCAGCAGCGTCAACGGAAGCAAAGATACGCGGTATTTT.

The genes are TRBV2 and TRBJ2-7, with D perhaps TRBD1 (6 bases). The germline V gene has CDR1 SNHLY and CDR2 FYNNEI. CDR3 length: 14 amino acids. V gave up 7 bases and J gave up 5 bases, with 18 bases separating them. DNA for the CDR3: TGTGCCAGCAACTCCGGCAGGGGCGTGAACGAGCAGTACTTC. This translates into CASNSGRGVNEQYF.

This clonotype appeared a few times. The chain carries TRBV28 and TRBJ2-7, with a possible D match to TRBD2 (6 bases). Germline values: CDR1 MDHEN, CDR2 SYDVKM. V was clipped by 7 bases and J by 4 bases, with 20 bases between them. The CDR3 runs 15 residues. The DNA for the CDR3 is TGTGCCAGCACCCCATGGGGGGATGGCCCTTACGAGCAGTACTTC. It yields the protein CASTPWGDGPYEQYF.

The CDR3 bases are TGTGCCAGCAGTTACAGGATAGGGAACCAGCCCCAGCATTTT. It translates to CASSYRIGNQPQHF. The V gene is TRBV12-3 or TRBV12-4, the J gene TRBJ1-5, with D perhaps matching TRBD1 (5 bases). The CDR3 consists of 14 residues. Trimming shortened V by 4 bases and J by 7 bases, and 14 bases separated the two germline ends.

The rearrangement uses TRBV2 and TRBJ2-1; maybe TRBD2 (6 bases). Trimming cost V 8 bases and J 4 bases, with 12 bases left between them. Germline CDR1 and CDR2: SNHLY and FYNNEI. The CDR3 length is 13 residues. The CDR3 region is CASLRTNYNEQFF. The CDR3 DNA reads as TGTGCCAGCCTCCGGACTAATTACAATGAGCAGTTCTTC.